The subject of this entry is one TCR beta chain. The antigen remains unidentified. The sample belongs to a study of chemoradiotherapy in HPV16-positive cancers. About the research overall: Functional T-cell assays on a couple of HPV16-positive patients' cells defined candidate HPV-specific clones and common TCR motifs. Study results and caveats: In HPV16-positive patients, HPV-responsive T-cell expansion tracked better recurrence-free survival. Candidate HPV-specific clones and E7-related TCR motifs grew in tumor during treatment. Functional assays defining HPV-specific T cells used only two HPV16-positive patients.

The assay was immunoSEQ multiplex PCR, and TCRdb's table has in-frame clones only and misses some. Of 1,500 to 2,000 clones in the sample, approximately 73% were seen once. This CDR3 region has 18 residues. V lost 2 bases, J lost 3 bases, and 12 bases stayed unmatched. From germline, CDR1 is SGHVS and CDR2 FQNEAQ. Sequenced material: tumor tissue, taken from a patient who underwent chemoradiotherapy. The chain combines TRBV7-8 with TRBJ2-7; 11 bases match TRBD2. This TCR came from a human donor with HPV-associated anogenital cancer. CDR3 bases: TGTGCCAGCAGCTTATTTACTAGCGGGGGCACCTTCTACTACGAGCAGTACTTC. Translated, it gives CASSLFTSGGTFYYEQYF.